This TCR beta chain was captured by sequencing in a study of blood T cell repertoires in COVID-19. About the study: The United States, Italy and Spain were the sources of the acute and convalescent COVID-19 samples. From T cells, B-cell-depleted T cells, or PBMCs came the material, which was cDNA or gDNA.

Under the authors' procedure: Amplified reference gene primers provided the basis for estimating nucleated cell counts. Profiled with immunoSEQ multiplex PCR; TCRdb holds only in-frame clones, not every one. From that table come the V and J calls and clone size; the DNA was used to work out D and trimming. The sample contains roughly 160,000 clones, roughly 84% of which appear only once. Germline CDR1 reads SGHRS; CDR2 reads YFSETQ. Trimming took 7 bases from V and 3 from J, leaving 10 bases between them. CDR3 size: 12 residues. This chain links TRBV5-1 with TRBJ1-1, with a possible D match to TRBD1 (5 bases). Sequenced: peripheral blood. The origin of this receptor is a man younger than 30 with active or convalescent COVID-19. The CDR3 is CASSPGDTEAFF. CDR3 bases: TGCGCCAGCTCCCCGGGGGACACTGAAGCTTTCTTT.